The 7 T cell receptor beta chains reported below all come from one sample, sequenced in a study of tumor and adjacent non-tumor tissue in lung cancer. A modified ARM-PCR protocol with three rounds of nested PCR amplified TCRbeta. TCRdb ran MiXCR on the multiplex PCR reads and lists one entry per CDR3 protein. The table has more than 45,000 distinct CDR3 sequences, around two thirds seen once. No cell sorting was done before RNA was extracted from the tissue. This non-tumor lung sample came from over 3 cm beyond the tumor edge. The sample taken for sequencing was distant non-tumor lung tissue. The receptors originated from a woman in her sixties or seventies with non-small cell lung cancer.

The J gene is TRBJ2-2, the V gene TRBV29-1, with a weak D call TRBD1 (5 bases). Trimming took off 7 bases at V and 9 bases at J, with 21 bases between the two ends. The CDR3 is 14 residues long. The germline CDR1 and CDR2 sequences are SQVTM and ANQGSEA. The CDR3 bases are TGCAGCGGTACAAGGACAACGAATACCAGGGAGCTGTTTTTT. Translated, it gives CSGTRTTNTRELFF.

Note on this clonotype: Just one base apart from a much larger clone, this may be a read error. Since no conserved phenylalanine or tryptophan closes the CDR3, a read error is the likely cause. The gene calls are TRBV28 and TRBJ2-7; 10 positions agree with TRBD1. Looked up from germline, CDR1 is MDHEN and CDR2 is SYDVKM. V lost 6 bases to trimming and J lost 5 bases; unmatched junction nucleotides: 7. The CDR3 runs 14 residues. The CDR3 region has the DNA TGTGCCAGCAGCTATTCGGGACAGGGGCACGAGCAGTACTTA. Translating gives CASSYSGQGHEQYL.

This clonotype was seen a few times. The chain uses TRBV5-1 and TRBJ2-1; 7 bases map to TRBD2. Germline values: CDR1 SGHRS, CDR2 YFSETQ. The CDR3 has 14 residues. V was clipped by 4 bases and J by 8 bases; unmatched bases: 9. The CDR3 loop is CASSQSGEAHEQFF. CDR3 bases: TGCGCCAGCAGCCAGAGCGGGGAGGCCCATGAGCAGTTCTTC.

As concerns this clonotype: A read error is likely, as this CDR3 ends without the conserved phenylalanine or tryptophan. The limits of the CDR3 on the DNA are not certain, so only TCRdb's listed CDR3 is given. J is TRBJ2-5 and V is TRBV4-3; the D call in the table, TRBD1, was not verified against the DNA. 15 amino acids form the CDR3, both terminal residues included. Germline CDR1 is LGHNA and CDR2 is YSLEER. This chain's CDR3 is CASSQDHRDVETQYI.

The V call is TRBV20-1, the J call TRBJ2-3; 12 nucleotides match TRBD2. In germline, CDR1 is DFQATT, CDR2 SNEGSKA (reference sequence). This CDR3 comprises 16 residues. V shed 7 bases and J 4 bases; nucleotides not matched to a gene: 12. The DNA of the CDR3 is TGCAGTGATAGGGCCAGCCTAGCGGGAGGGGCAGATACGCAGTATTTT. It codes for CSDRASLAGGADTQYF.

For this clonotype: The junction departs from germline at one end; a sequencing error may be responsible. This rearrangement joins TRBV6-6 to TRBJ2-7, with TRBD1 matching 9 bases. This CDR3 spans 15 amino acids. CDR1 and CDR2 from the germline V gene are MNHNY and SVGAGI (reference sequence). CDR3 region: CTSSCQTGGDYEQYF. The CDR3 coding sequence is TGTACCAGTAGTTGCCAGACAGGGGGAGACTACGAGCAGTACTTC.

Details on this clonotype: A clone one base away is much larger, so this may be a read error. The chain is built from TRBV6-2 or TRBV6-3 and TRBJ2-7; 7 bases agree with TRBD1. The CDR3 extends over 12 amino acids. The V gene's germline CDR1 is MNHEY and CDR2 SVGEGT. As DNA, the CDR3 is TGTGTCAGCAGTGACAGGGTAGAAGAGCAGTACTTC. Its translation is CVSSDRVEEQYF.